Below, one TCR beta chain is given with its context. Germline values: CDR1 LGHNA, CDR2 YNFKEQ. There are 15 residues in the CDR3. V lost 4 bases, J lost 0 bases, and 9 bases lay in between. Sequenced by immunoSEQ multiplex PCR; TCRdb stores in-frame clones only, minus some. The data show roughly 86,000 clones, about 83% seen once. This sample was taken from a study of T cells in localized non-small cell lung cancer. The clonotype originates from a man aged 35 to 69 with stage I lung adenocarcinoma. The rearrangement links TRBV4-2 to TRBJ2-2, with D possibly matching TRBD2 (5 bases). The sequencing used peripheral blood, collected before any cancer treatment. CDR3 loop: CASSLGLANTGELFF. In DNA form, the CDR3 reads TGTGCCAGCAGCCTCGGACTGGCGAACACCGGGGAGCTGTTTTTT.